The sequence of this T cell receptor beta chain was determined in a study of Ad26.COV2.S vaccination and SARS-CoV-2 variants. Turning to the study itself: Donor was in the COV1001 Ad26.COV2.S trial arm.

This clone appeared once. Its antigen is currently unknown. Profiled with immunoSEQ multiplex PCR; TCRdb holds only in-frame clones, not every one. The sample lists about 420,000 clones; 70% to 90% were seen once. Study-level results: Total T cell responses may have been underestimated by the TCR breadth and depth analyses.

Indicated treatment: some 20 received Ad26.COV2.S at low or high dose, single or two shots; about five received placebo; per-sample allocation not given. Material that was analyzed had been drawn on day 63 after the first vaccine or placebo injection. Donation was by an adult aged 18-55 years who was in Boston. V lost 8 bases and J 6 bases, leaving 19 bases between the germline ends. The CDR3 extends over 14 amino acids. Looked up from germline, CDR1 is LNHDA and CDR2 is SQIVND (reference sequence). The input for sequencing was peripheral blood, taken in a trial of Ad26.COV2.S vaccine versus placebo. The rearrangement links TRBV19 to TRBJ1-1; D remains ambiguous. The clonotype comes from a person aged 18 to 59 who received the Ad26.COV2.S COVID-19 vaccine or a placebo. CDR3 nucleotides: TGTGCCAGTTCGTCGGGTTTTCTACTTTCTGAAGCTTTCTTT. It yields the protein CASSSGFLLSEAFF.